A selection of T cell receptor beta chains follows, all from one sample in a study of blood T cell repertoires in COVID-19. Here immunoSEQ multiplex PCR was the method, and the copy in TCRdb shows in-frame clones only, minus some. The repertoire holds roughly 160,000 clones, with approximately 85% as singletons. Material: peripheral blood. The receptors were sampled from a man older than 75 with COVID-19, enrolled during active disease. Each CDR3 is given with its conserved first and last residue. D genes are given only for firm matches. Not every row has a clone size; where given, it reads once, few, many or a size class.

cdr3_length	v_call	d_call	j_call	clone_size	cdr3_aa	cdr3_nt
19	TRBV5-1	TRBD2	TRBJ2-1	NA	CASSLAAALAGQRYNEQFF	TGCGCCAGCAGCTTGGCGGCCGCGCTAGCGGGGCAACGATACAATGAGCAGTTCTTC
14	TRBV2	NA	TRBJ2-1	NA	CASSEWSSYNEQFF	TGTGCCAGCAGTGAGTGGAGCTCCTACAATGAGCAGTTCTTC
14	TRBV5-6	NA	TRBJ1-6	NA	CASSLQAAGSPLHF	TGTGCCAGCAGCTTACAGGCGGCTGGATCACCCCTCCACTTT
17	TRBV4-1	NA	TRBJ1-5	NA	CASSQVGAPFSNQPQHF	TGCGCCAGCAGCCAAGTTGGGGCCCCCTTTAGCAATCAGCCCCAGCATTTT
15	TRBV24-1	NA	TRBJ2-6	NA	CATSDLRAGANVLTF	TGTGCCACCAGTGATCTCCGGGCTGGGGCCAACGTCCTGACTTTC
14	TRBV5-1	TRBD1	TRBJ1-1	NA	CASSRTGADTEAFF	TGCGCCAGCAGCAGGACAGGGGCGGACACTGAAGCTTTCTTT
17	TRBV4-2	TRBD1	TRBJ2-2	NA	CASSTLVEGADSRELFF	TGTGCCAGCAGCACCTTGGTAGAGGGGGCTGATAGCCGGGAGCTGTTTTTT
16	TRBV5-1	NA	TRBJ1-4	NA	CASSPEGGATNEKLFF	TGCGCCAGCAGCCCGGAGGGTGGGGCAACTAATGAAAAACTGTTTTTT
13	TRBV12-3/TRBV12-4	TRBD1	TRBJ1-2	NA	CASRRQGTGGYTF	TGTGCCAGCAGACGACAGGGAACAGGAGGCTACACCTTC
16	TRBV9	NA	TRBJ2-4	NA	CASSPRGAGAFNIQYF	TGTGCCAGCAGCCCCCGTGGGGCGGGGGCCTTTAACATTCAGTACTTC
12	TRBV6-5	TRBD1	TRBJ1-1	NA	CASSLTGTEAFF	TGTGCCAGCAGCTTGACAGGGACGGAAGCTTTCTTT
13	TRBV10-3	NA	TRBJ2-1	NA	CAISGGEGDEQFF	TGTGCCATCAGTGGGGGAGAGGGGGATGAGCAGTTCTTC
15	TRBV9	NA	TRBJ1-5	once	CASSVGGRGNQPQHF	TGTGCCAGCAGCGTAGGGGGCAGGGGCAATCAGCCCCAGCATTTT
15	TRBV4-3	TRBD1	TRBJ1-3	NA	CASSQDRGPGNTIYF	TGCGCCAGCAGCCAAGACAGGGGGCCTGGAAACACCATATATTTT
18	TRBV4-2	TRBD2	TRBJ2-5	NA	CASSPRGAGGPPGETQYF	TGTGCCAGCAGCCCCCGGGGGGCGGGGGGGCCCCCGGGGGAGACCCAGTACTTC
16	TRBV6-1	TRBD1	TRBJ1-2	NA	CASRETDRGRVYGYTF	TGTGCCAGCAGGGAAACGGACAGGGGGCGGGTCTATGGCTACACCTTC
15	TRBV1	NA	TRBJ1-1	NA	CTSSQDGQLNTEAFF	TGCACCAGCAGCCAAGATGGGCAACTGAACACTGAAGCTTTCTTT
16	TRBV4-2	NA	TRBJ2-1	NA	CASSQFLGGAKNEQFF	TGTGCCAGCAGCCAATTTTTGGGGGGGGCCAAGAATGAGCAGTTCTTC
15	TRBV6-6	NA	TRBJ1-4	NA	CASSQPKGDNEKLFF	TGTGCCAGCAGCCAACCGAAGGGGGATAATGAAAAACTGTTTTTT
13	TRBV5-1	NA	TRBJ2-7	NA	CASSRGQRDEQYF	TGCGCCAGCAGCCGGGGACAGCGGGACGAGCAGTACTTC
15	TRBV4-1	NA	TRBJ1-5	NA	CASSVTPSSNQPQHF	TGCGCCAGCAGCGTTACTCCAAGTAGCAATCAGCCCCAGCATTTT
17	TRBV7-2	NA	TRBJ1-5	NA	CASSSGQPGRGNQPQHF	TGTGCCAGCAGTTCGGGACAACCGGGCCGGGGCAATCAGCCCCAGCATTTT
13	TRBV15	NA	TRBJ1-2	NA	CATSRGRDDGYTF	TGTGCCACCTCTAGAGGCAGAGATGATGGCTACACCTTC
14	TRBV7-3	NA	TRBJ2-3	NA	CASSLRMRTDTQYF	TGTGCCAGCAGCTTACGCATGCGTACAGATACGCAGTATTTT
12	TRBV11-2	NA	TRBJ1-6	NA	CASSKTGTPLHF	TGTGCCAGCAGCAAAACAGGGACACCCCTCCACTTT
14	TRBV28	TRBD1	TRBJ1-1	NA	CASSRTGIRTEAFF	TGTGCCAGCAGTCGGACAGGGATTAGGACTGAAGCTTTCTTT
16	TRBV5-8	TRBD1	TRBJ1-5	NA	CASSLWGTGSNQPQHF	TGTGCCAGCAGCTTGTGGGGGACAGGTAGCAATCAGCCCCAGCATTTT
16	TRBV10-3	TRBD1	TRBJ2-7	NA	CAISEIRDRGSYEQYF	TGTGCCATCAGTGAAATCCGGGACAGGGGGTCCTACGAGCAGTACTTC
17	TRBV5-6	NA	TRBJ1-3	once	CASSLLGQGGSGNTIYF	TGTGCCAGCAGCTTGCTGGGGCAGGGAGGCTCTGGAAACACCATATATTTT
15	TRBV18	TRBD1	TRBJ2-1	NA	CASSAGTGYYNEQFF	TGTGCCAGCTCAGCCGGGACAGGGTATTACAATGAGCAGTTCTTC
15	TRBV4-2	TRBD2	TRBJ2-5	NA	CASSQGTSGQETQYF	TGTGCCAGCAGCCAAGGGACTAGCGGACAAGAGACCCAGTACTTC
14	TRBV6-6	NA	TRBJ1-3	NA	CATTSLDRGNTIYF	TGTGCCACAACCTCCCTCGACAGGGGAAACACCATATATTTT
15	TRBV7-2	NA	TRBJ1-4	NA	CASSLGGALGEKLFF	TGTGCCAGCAGCTTAGGCGGTGCGTTGGGTGAAAAACTGTTTTTT
16	TRBV14	NA	TRBJ2-7	NA	CASSQSRGPGLGEQYF	TGTGCCAGCAGCCAAAGTCGCGGGCCGGGGTTAGGAGAGCAGTACTTC
12	TRBV9	NA	TRBJ2-7	NA	CASMDGGHEQYF	TGTGCCAGCATGGATGGGGGCCACGAGCAGTACTTC
14	TRBV6-1	TRBD1	TRBJ1-2	NA	CASSESAGGYGYTF	TGTGCCAGCAGTGAAAGTGCAGGGGGCTATGGCTACACCTTC
16	TRBV5-6	NA	TRBJ2-1	NA	CASSLVAAATYNEQFF	TGTGCCAGCAGCTTAGTAGCCGCGGCAACCTACAATGAGCAGTTCTTC
14	TRBV7-9	NA	TRBJ1-5	NA	CASSPGQFNQPQHF	TGTGCCAGCAGCCCAGGACAGTTCAATCAGCCCCAGCATTTT
14	TRBV6-5	NA	TRBJ2-5	NA	CASSYSLSQETQYF	TGTGCCAGCAGTTACTCCCTCAGCCAAGAGACCCAGTACTTC
11	TRBV28	NA	TRBJ2-3	NA	CASSFGYTQYF	TGTGCCAGCAGTTTTGGCTATACGCAGTATTTT
13	TRBV28	NA	TRBJ1-2	NA	CASILSGGRGYTF	TGTGCCAGCATCCTATCGGGGGGGAGAGGCTACACCTTC
17	TRBV29-1	TRBD2	TRBJ2-2	NA	CSASKGIAGEYTGELFF	TGCAGCGCTTCGAAGGGTATAGCGGGGGAGTACACCGGGGAGCTGTTTTTT
12	TRBV9	NA	TRBJ2-1	few	CASSVGALEQFF	TGTGCCAGCAGCGTAGGGGCCTTAGAGCAGTTCTTC
14	TRBV5-1	NA	TRBJ1-6	once	CASSLGQYNSPLHF	TGCGCCAGCAGCTTGGGACAGTATAATTCACCCCTCCACTTT
13	TRBV29-1	TRBD2	TRBJ2-1	few	CSVAGGAINEQFF	TGCAGCGTTGCGGGGGGGGCAATAAATGAGCAGTTCTTC
14	TRBV5-1	TRBD1	TRBJ2-7	NA	CASSTGQGLGEQYF	TGCGCCAGCAGTACAGGACAGGGTCTCGGCGAGCAGTACTTC
15	TRBV9	TRBD1	TRBJ1-2	NA	CASSVGGQGFYGYTF	TGTGCCAGCAGCGTAGGGGGACAGGGGTTCTATGGCTACACCTTC
15	TRBV27	TRBD1	TRBJ2-1	NA	CASSPRQGRYNEQFF	TGTGCCAGCAGTCCCCGACAGGGTCGGTACAATGAGCAGTTCTTC
14	TRBV4-1	TRBD1	TRBJ2-5	NA	CASSQDSGGETQYF	TGCGCCAGCAGCCAAGATTCAGGGGGCGAGACCCAGTACTTC
15	TRBV2	TRBD1	TRBJ2-5	NA	CASSQPGQGQETQYF	TGTGCCAGCAGCCAACCGGGACAGGGACAAGAGACCCAGTACTTC
13	TRBV6-5	NA	TRBJ1-1	NA	CASSYGQLKEAFF	TGTGCCAGCAGTTACGGACAGCTTAAAGAAGCTTTCTTT
11	TRBV28	TRBD1	TRBJ1-4	NA	CASRARDRLFF	TGTGCCAGCAGGGCCCGGGACAGACTGTTTTTT
13	TRBV5-1	TRBD1	TRBJ1-2	NA	CASSRDRGLGYTF	TGCGCCAGCTCCCGGGACAGGGGGCTTGGCTACACCTTC